This TCR beta chain stems from a study of early T cells in non-severe SARS-CoV-2 infection. Background on the study: The sequenced material was bulk RNA from unsorted whole blood, and its chains were unpaired.

Study results and limitations: CD4 and private specificities were missed by VDJdb matching, which favored anti-spike CD8 responses.

This clonotype has a single count. The antigen remains unidentified. Individual cDNA molecules carried attached unique molecular identifiers. Each CDR3 protein is one row after TCRdb ran MiXCR on the 5' RACE reads. Of 50,000 or so distinct CDR3 sequences listed, about 15% are singletons. V dropped 0 bases and J dropped 6 bases, with 12 bases sitting between them. The CDR3 is 15 residues long. CDR1 and CDR2 (germline): MGHRA, YSYEKL. The J gene is TRBJ2-1, the V gene TRBV4-1, with D maybe TRBD2 (6 bases). The input for sequencing was whole blood, taken at baseline. This sequence originates from an adult who was a healthcare worker with PCR-confirmed SARS-CoV-2 infection or an uninfected control (not recorded which). CDR3 sequence: CASSQDPGDGNEQFF. In nucleotides, the CDR3 is TGCGCCAGCAGCCAAGATCCGGGGGACGGCAATGAGCAGTTCTTC.